The 15 T cell receptor beta chains below all came from one sample that was sequenced in a study of blood T cell repertoires in COVID-19. The method was immunoSEQ multiplex PCR; TCRdb's version includes in-frame clones alone and lacks a portion of them. Of more than 95,000 clones detected, around 63% appear once; the ten largest clones hold 2.2%. Specimen: peripheral blood. These receptors all come from a woman aged 70-85 years with acute or convalescent COVID-19.

The chain couples TRBV19 to TRBJ2-2, with D unresolved. CDR1 LNHDA and CDR2 SQIVND come from the germline V gene (reference sequence). V was pared by 3 bases and J by 6 bases, with 11 bases between. This CDR3 contains 14 residues. The DNA of the CDR3 is TGTGCCAGTAGTATCAACAGCTTGGCCGGGGAGCTGTTTTTT. Its protein product is CASSINSLAGELFF.

The V and J genes are TRBV15 and TRBJ2-7, with 9 bases fitting TRBD1. Germline V lookup: CDR1 LNHNV, CDR2 YYDKDF (reference sequence). The CDR3 contains 17 residues. V shed 5 bases, J shed 4 bases, and the junction held 15 bases outside the gene matches. The CDR3 region has the DNA TGTGCCACCAGCGAGTCACAGGGGGCCCCCGCATTATACGAGCAGTACTTC. Translating it yields CATSESQGAPALYEQYF.

This sequence joins TRBV5-5 and TRBJ2-1; 11 bases are a match to TRBD2. V dropped 4 bases and J dropped 9; count of bases not matched to a gene: 6. The CDR3 has 14 residues. CDR1 is SGHKS and CDR2 is YYEKEE in the germline V gene (reference sequence). The CDR3 DNA sequence: TGTGCCAGCAGCCAAACCGGACTAGCGGGTGAGCAGTTCTTC. The encoded protein is CASSQTGLAGEQFF. The whole variable domain, filled in from reference TRBV5-5 and TRBJ2-1, reads DAGVTQSPTHLIKTRGQQVTLRCSPISGHKSVSWYQQVLGQGPQFIFQYYEKEERGRGNFPDRFSARQFPNYSSELNVNALLLGDSALYLCASSQTGLAGEQFFGPGTRLTVL.

As regards this clone: The same CDR3 arises from other DNA sequences in this sample as well. The rearrangement uses TRBV3-1 (or the pseudogene TRBV3-2) and TRBJ1-5; D gene unclear. Germline V gene lookup returns CDR1 LGHDT and CDR2 YNNKEL (reference sequence). The CDR3 sequence is 14 residues long. V was clipped by 0 bases and J by 4 bases, with 7 bases between them. CDR3 loop: CASSQEAGNQPQHF. For the CDR3, the DNA is TGTGCCAGCAGCCAAGAGGCGGGAAATCAGCCCCAGCATTTT.

The V and J genes are TRBV11-2 and TRBJ2-1; perhaps TRBD2 as D (6 bases). The CDR3 has 16 residues. Germline V lookup: CDR1 SGHAT, CDR2 FQNNGV. Between the trimmed V and J ends, which lost 1 base and 2 bases, there was a span of 12 bases. The CDR3 sequence is CASSLGRGATYNEQFF. CDR3 nucleotide sequence: TGTGCCAGCAGCTTAGGCCGCGGGGCGACCTACAATGAGCAGTTCTTC.

The table lists this clone with a few counts. The chain links TRBV5-1 to TRBJ1-2, with a possible D match to TRBD1 (6 bases). CDR3 length: 13 amino acids. Germline V gene lookup returns CDR1 SGHRS and CDR2 YFSETQ. V lost 1 base to trimming and J lost 8 bases, with 12 bases between them. CDR3 sequence reads: CASSLRAGAGYTF. In DNA form, the CDR3 reads TGCGCCAGCAGCTTGAGGGCAGGGGCCGGCTACACCTTC.

This chain connects TRBV2 to TRBJ1-5; D not resolved. The CDR3 is made up of 14 amino acids. Germline V gene lookup returns CDR1 SNHLY and CDR2 FYNNEI. V was pared by 1 base and J by 7 bases, with 11 bases between. In DNA, the CDR3 is TGTGCCAGCAGTGAAGAAAATCCCGGGCAGCCCCAGCATTTT. Translated, it gives CASSEENPGQPQHF. Supplemented by reference TRBV2 and TRBJ1-5, the full variable domain reads EPEVTQTPSHQVTQMGQEVILRCVPISNHLYFYWYRQILGQKVEFLVSFYNNEISEKSEIFDDQFSVERPDGSNFTLKIRSTKLEDSAMYFCASSEENPGQPQHFGDGTRLSIL.

This rearrangement joins TRBV14 to TRBJ1-4; 7 nucleotides agree with TRBD1. CDR1 is SGHDN and CDR2 is FVKESK in the germline V gene. V lost 5 bases, J lost 2 bases, and 5 bases stayed unmatched. CDR3 length: 15 amino acids. The CDR3 coding sequence is TGTGCCAGCAGCGCTATGACAGGGACTAATGAAAAACTGTTTTTT. It encodes CASSAMTGTNEKLFF.

This chain uses TRBV4-1 with TRBJ2-1, with D perhaps TRBD2 (6 bases). Germline CDR1 and CDR2: MGHRA and YSYEKL. Trimming removed 2 bases at V and 5 bases at J, with 10 bases between. This CDR3 has 14 amino acids. CDR3 sequence reads: CASSQMEGHNEQFF. The CDR3 coding sequence is TGCGCCAGCAGCCAAATGGAGGGGCACAATGAGCAGTTCTTC.

The CDR3 nucleotides are TGTGCCAGCAGCCCTCGGAGTGATCAGCCCCAGCATTTT. It is translated as CASSPRSDQPQHF. The chain uses TRBV4-2 and TRBJ1-5; the D is unclear. The CDR3 spans 13 residues. CDR1 is LGHNA and CDR2 is YNFKEQ in the germline V gene. The V end was cut by 4 bases, the J end by 5 bases, with 9 bases between.

The table lists this clone with a few counts. V usage is TRBV7-9 and J usage is TRBJ2-7; D ambiguous. Germline V gene sequence: CDR1 SEHNR, CDR2 FQNEAQ (reference sequence). The ends were cut back, 5 bases at V and 3 bases at J, with 5 bases in the middle. The CDR3 is 11 amino acids. In nucleotides, the CDR3 is TGTGCCAGCAGCGACATCTACGAGCAGTACTTC. Its translation is CASSDIYEQYF. Drawing the rest from reference TRBV7-9 and TRBJ2-7, the complete variable domain is DTGVSQNPRHKITKRGQNVTFRCDPISEHNRLYWYRQTLGQGPEFLTYFQNEAQLEKSRLLSDRFSAERPKGSFSTLEIQRTEQGDSAMYLCASSDIYEQYFGPGTRLTVT.

The J gene is TRBJ2-4, the V gene TRBV7-9; D not resolved. V was cut by 6 bases and J by 3 bases, with 15 bases left in between. The CDR3 is made up of 15 amino acids. Germline V CDR1 and CDR2: SEHNR, FQNEAQ (reference sequence). The CDR3 here is CASSLNLGGKNIQYF. In DNA, the CDR3 is TGTGCCAGCAGTCTAAACTTAGGCGGCAAAAACATTCAGTACTTC.

DNA of the CDR3: TGCAGCGTTGGGACAGGGATCGACTATGGCTACACCTTC. Translated: CSVGTGIDYGYTF. This chain uses TRBV29-1 with TRBJ1-2; 8 positions match TRBD1. With V trimmed by 4 bases and J by 3 bases, 4 bases remained unmatched. CDR1 and CDR2 (germline): SQVTM, ANQGSEA. The CDR3 is made up of 13 amino acids.

This clone showed up many times. The chain links TRBV5-1 to TRBJ2-7; tentatively, D is TRBD1 (5 bases). CDR3 size: 14 residues. Trimming took off 2 bases at V and 0 bases at J, with 9 bases between the two ends. Germline assignment: CDR1 SGHRS and CDR2 YFSETQ. For the CDR3, the DNA is TGCGCCAGCAGCTTTGGCAGGGACTCCTACGAGCAGTACTTC. Its translation is CASSFGRDSYEQYF.

This clone was counted at least ten times. The V call is TRBV6-2 or TRBV6-3, the J call TRBJ2-7; TRBD2 matches 11 bases. J lost 3 bases, V lost 2 bases, and 6 bases had no gene match. Per germline, CDR1 MNHEY and CDR2 SVGEGT. This CDR3 region has 16 residues. Here the CDR3 reads CASSYGLAGGVYEQYF. In DNA form, the CDR3 reads TGTGCCAGCAGTTACGGGCTAGCGGGGGGTGTCTACGAGCAGTACTTC.